This is a list of T cell receptor beta chains from one sample in a study of cytomegalovirus exposure and HLA in healthy donors. Produced via immunoSEQ multiplex PCR; TCRdb's table is partial and in-frame only. The sample lists 250,000 to 350,000 clones, roughly 85% occurring once. The sequenced sample consisted of PBMCs. Source of these receptors: a man aged 40-49 years in good health and CMV-seropositive. Each CDR3 is given with its conserved first and last residue. A D gene is named only where the DNA matches it firmly. Rows give clone size only sometimes, using once, few, many, or a class for an expanded clone.

V gene	D gene	J gene	clone size	CDR3 protein	CDR3 DNA
TRBV28	TRBD1	TRBJ1-1	.	CASSLEQGDRDTEAFF	TGTGCCAGCAGTTTAGAACAGGGGGATCGCGACACTGAAGCTTTCTTT
TRBV6-6	.	TRBJ1-1	.	CASSWEDGTEAFF	TGTGCCAGCAGTTGGGAGGATGGGACTGAAGCTTTCTTT
TRBV6-4	TRBD1	TRBJ2-3	.	CASSDHSQGAGDTQYF	TGTGCCAGCAGTGACCACAGTCAGGGGGCTGGAGATACGCAGTATTTT
TRBV18	TRBD1	TRBJ1-5	.	CASSPATGGLWGNQPQHF	TGTGCCAGCTCACCAGCGACAGGGGGCCTTTGGGGCAATCAGCCCCAGCATTTT
TRBV7-9	TRBD1	TRBJ2-2	.	CASSSPPGQGARNTGELFF	TGTGCCAGCAGCTCCCCTCCGGGACAGGGGGCGCGGAACACCGGGGAGCTGTTTTTT
TRBV7-2	.	TRBJ2-2	few	CASSLPASGGELFF	TGTGCCAGCAGCTTACCCGCCTCCGGCGGGGAGCTGTTTTTT
TRBV28	.	TRBJ2-7	.	CASSQQGYEQYF	TGTGCCAGCAGCCAACAGGGCTACGAGCAGTACTTC
TRBV7-9	.	TRBJ2-1	.	CSSSLQGNSYNEQFF	TGTTCCAGCAGCTTGCAGGGGAACTCCTACAATGAGCAGTTCTTC
TRBV27	TRBD2	TRBJ2-2	.	CASSLSLKTPGLALMNTGELFF	TGTGCCAGCAGTTTATCGCTCAAAACTCCGGGACTAGCGCTGATGAACACCGGGGAGCTGTTTTTT
TRBV28	TRBD2	TRBJ2-7	once	CASSLSLAGASYEQYF	TGTGCCAGCAGTTTAAGCCTAGCGGGAGCGTCCTACGAGCAGTACTTC
TRBV7-9	TRBD2	TRBJ2-3	.	CASSTPWGAGGLSDTQYF	TGTGCCAGCAGCACCCCGTGGGGTGCGGGAGGGCTCTCAGATACGCAGTATTTT
TRBV27	TRBD2	TRBJ2-7	.	CASSLAPGGYEQYF	TGTGCCAGCAGTTTAGCCCCGGGGGGCTACGAGCAGTACTTC
TRBV28	TRBD1	TRBJ2-7	.	CASSLGTGGGPNYEQYF	TGTGCCAGCAGTCTCGGGACAGGGGGCGGCCCAAACTACGAGCAGTACTTC
TRBV2	TRBD1	TRBJ2-7	.	CATFARGHSYEQYF	TGTGCCACCTTCGCAAGGGGGCACTCCTACGAGCAGTACTTC
TRBV2	.	TRBJ2-2	once	CASSERRTGELFF	TGTGCCAGCAGTGAGCGGCGGACCGGGGAGCTGTTTTTT
TRBV5-8	.	TRBJ2-1	.	CASSPNRIYNEQFF	TGTGCCAGCAGCCCGAACAGGATCTACAATGAGCAGTTCTTC
TRBV11-2	.	TRBJ1-1	.	CASSLGRMNTEAFF	TGTGCCAGCAGCTTAGGCAGAATGAACACTGAAGCTTTCTTT
TRBV27	TRBD2	TRBJ2-7	.	CASSLWASGRRYEQYF	TGTGCCAGCAGTTTATGGGCTAGCGGGAGAAGGTACGAGCAGTACTTC
TRBV6-6	TRBD1	TRBJ2-7	.	CASSGPWDRNYEQYF	TGTGCCAGCAGTGGGCCCTGGGACAGGAACTACGAGCAGTACTTC
TRBV4-1	.	TRBJ1-2	.	CASSRSRGNNYGYTF	TGCGCCAGCAGCCGCTCGCGGGGCAATAACTATGGCTACACCTTC
TRBV29-1	TRBD2	TRBJ2-7	.	CSVENWVAGSSEGEQYF	TGCAGCGTTGAAAATTGGGTAGCGGGATCCTCGGAGGGCGAGCAGTACTTC
TRBV9	TRBD2	TRBJ2-1	.	CASSVGASGTYNEQFF	TGTGCCAGCAGCGTAGGGGCCAGCGGGACCTACAATGAGCAGTTCTTC
TRBV7-7	.	TRBJ2-2	.	CASSLGPAGGHGELFF	TGTGCTAGCAGCTTAGGTCCAGCGGGCGGCCACGGGGAGCTGTTTTTT
TRBV4-1	TRBD2	TRBJ2-1	.	CASSQGLAGLSSYNEQFF	TGCGCCAGCAGCCAAGGCCTAGCGGGCCTTAGCTCCTACAATGAGCAGTTCTTC
TRBV9	.	TRBJ2-5	.	CASSVDLQETQYF	TGTGCCAGCAGCGTAGACCTTCAGGAGACCCAGTACTTC
TRBV27	TRBD1	TRBJ2-7	.	CASSDRGPYEQYF	TGTGCCAGCAGCGACAGGGGGCCCTACGAGCAGTACTTC
TRBV7-8	.	TRBJ2-3	.	CASSLTWAGGKQYF	TGTGCCAGCAGCTTAACTTGGGCAGGTGGTAAGCAGTATTTT
TRBV6-5	.	TRBJ2-3	.	CASSYGTLTDTQYF	TGTGCCAGCAGTTACGGCACCCTCACAGATACGCAGTATTTT
TRBV7-9	.	TRBJ2-7	.	CASRTDRYEQYF	TGTGCCAGCAGAACTGACAGGTACGAGCAGTACTTC
TRBV5-6	.	TRBJ1-1	few	CASSLTGTEAFF	TGTGCCAGCAGCTTAACAGGGACTGAAGCTTTCTTT
TRBV5-4	.	TRBJ2-7	.	CASSRTGIEQYF	TGTGCCAGCAGCCGAACAGGGATCGAGCAGTACTTC
TRBV28	.	TRBJ2-2	once	CASSLFQGPTGELFF	TGTGCCAGCAGTTTATTTCAGGGGCCCACCGGGGAGCTGTTTTTT
TRBV7-9	.	TRBJ2-5	.	CASSLPWASSGETQYF	TGTGCCAGCAGCTTACCCTGGGCCTCTTCGGGGGAGACCCAGTACTTC
TRBV19	.	TRBJ1-4	.	CASSVRLATNEKLFF	TGTGCCAGTAGTGTTCGGTTGGCAACTAATGAAAAACTGTTTTTT
TRBV18	.	TRBJ1-1	.	CASSPPGAENTEAFF	TGTGCCAGCTCACCACCGGGAGCCGAGAACACTGAAGCTTTCTTT
TRBV18	.	TRBJ2-7	once	CASSGIGAYYEQYF	TGTGCCAGCTCAGGCATCGGAGCCTACTACGAGCAGTACTTC
TRBV7-9	TRBD1	TRBJ2-2	.	CSSSLELTGVSGELFF	TGTTCCAGCAGCTTAGAATTGACAGGGGTATCCGGGGAGCTGTTTTTT
TRBV10-1	TRBD2	TRBJ2-1	.	CASSDRRTSKSYNEQFF	TGCGCCAGCAGTGACAGGAGGACTAGCAAATCCTACAATGAGCAGTTCTTC
TRBV5-4	TRBD2	TRBJ2-3	few	CASSPRTSGADTQYF	TGTGCCAGCAGCCCTCGGACTAGCGGTGCAGATACGCAGTATTTT
TRBV9	TRBD2	TRBJ2-5	.	CASSGKGLARQETQYF	TGTGCCAGCAGCGGTAAGGGACTAGCGAGACAAGAGACCCAGTACTTC
TRBV6-5	.	TRBJ1-4	.	CASSVTRGLAEKLFF	TGTGCCAGCAGTGTTACCAGGGGTCTCGCTGAAAAACTGTTTTTT
TRBV28	TRBD1	TRBJ1-4	.	CASSPYRGLREKLFF	TGTGCCAGCAGTCCCTACAGGGGGCTTCGGGAAAAACTGTTTTTT
TRBV7-3	TRBD2	TRBJ2-1	.	CASSSRAGVPYNEQFF	TGTGCCAGCAGCTCCCGAGCGGGAGTCCCCTACAATGAGCAGTTCTTC
TRBV5-1	TRBD1	TRBJ2-5	.	CASSFRGLEEETQYF	TGCGCCAGCAGCTTTAGGGGGCTCGAAGAAGAGACCCAGTACTTC
TRBV15	.	TRBJ1-2	.	CATSRDPGAPANYGYTF	TGTGCCACCAGCAGAGATCCCGGAGCCCCAGCTAACTATGGCTACACCTTC
TRBV7-3	TRBD2	TRBJ2-7	.	CASSQLAGGTVEQYF	TGTGCCAGCAGCCAACTAGCGGGAGGCACAGTCGAGCAGTACTTC
TRBV14	.	TRBJ2-7	.	CASSQALGGSYEQYF	TGTGCCAGCAGCCAAGCTCTAGGGGGATCCTACGAGCAGTACTTC
TRBV7-9	TRBD2	TRBJ2-3	.	CASSPTSGVYGTQYF	TGTGCCAGCAGCCCGACTAGCGGGGTTTATGGTACGCAGTATTTT
TRBV18	.	TRBJ2-7	once	CASSSGQPYEQYF	TGTGCCAGCTCCTCGGGACAACCCTACGAGCAGTACTTC
TRBV18	.	TRBJ1-5	.	CASSAQSSNQPQHF	TGTGCCAGCTCAGCACAGAGTAGCAATCAGCCCCAGCATTTT
TRBV27	.	TRBJ2-1	.	CASSHLTGPYNEQFF	TGTGCCAGCAGTCACTTGACGGGTCCATACAATGAGCAGTTCTTC
TRBV6-6	.	TRBJ2-1	.	CASSGGGMSSYNEQFF	TGTGCCAGCAGTGGAGGTGGGATGAGCTCCTACAATGAGCAGTTCTTC
TRBV20-1	TRBD2	TRBJ2-7	once	CSAILAGVQYF	TGCAGTGCTATTCTAGCGGGAGTGCAGTACTTC
TRBV10-1	.	TRBJ1-5	.	CASSAQVFFSNQPQHF	TGCGCCAGCAGTGCACAGGTTTTCTTTAGCAATCAGCCCCAGCATTTT
TRBV6-5	.	TRBJ2-5	.	CASSYSRSRETQYF	TGTGCCAGCAGTTACTCGAGATCGAGGGAGACCCAGTACTTC